One TCR beta chain is described in this entry. This clone was counted once. The antigen it recognizes is unknown. Qualities for individual bases were not recorded, and no much larger clone is one base off. The sample comes from a study of radiotherapy plus CTLA-4 blockade in lung cancer (dated by TCRdb to between 2017 and 2018). Looking at the study overall: Objective responses occurred in roughly 19% of enrolled patients, and under 40% achieved disease control. Study-level results and caveats: After treatment with radiotherapy and ipilimumab, TCR clones that originated in tumors expanded in peripheral blood. The strongest predictors of response were reported to be early dynamic shifts in blood T cell clones along with a rise in serum interferon-beta following radiation.

Library preparation was by the immunoSEQ multiplex PCR assay. In TCRdb, the immuneACCESS table is reduced to in-frame sequences with V and J assigned. These tables do not hold every clone; where another copy was compared, an unresolved V gene accounts for under half, and the others remain unexplained. The sample table lists 20,000 to 30,000 clones, roughly 79% of them with a count of one. The ten largest clonotypes hold approximately 24% of the sample. The CDR3 numbers 16 residues from cysteine through phenylalanine. Only the CDR3 DNA stays, 48 bases, in frame from base 1. According to the germline V gene (reference sequence), CDR1 reads SGHNT and CDR2 reads YYREEE. The junction shows trimming of 4 bases on V and 4 bases on J, and the gene matches do not reach 10 bases of it. In this study, focal radiation therapy paired with CTLA-4 blockade (ipilimumab) was tested in patients who had chemo-refractory metastatic non-small-cell lung cancer.

The V gene is TRBV5-4 and the J gene is TRBJ2-2; 7 nucleotides in the junction match TRBD2. The sequences come from peripheral blood, collected from a patient treated with radiotherapy plus ipilimumab. The TCR originated in a human donor with non-small cell lung cancer that progressed on radiotherapy plus ipilimumab. CDR3 reads: CASSRSGEGGTGELFF. At the DNA level, the sequence is TGTGCCAGCAGCCGATCGGGGGAGGGCGGCACCGGGGAGCTGTTTTTT.